The 10 T cell receptor beta chains below all came from one sample that was sequenced in a study of blood T cell repertoires in COVID-19. Profiled with immunoSEQ multiplex PCR; TCRdb holds only in-frame clones, not every one. The table shows some 300,000 clones, with just under 90% occurring only once. Sequencing was done on a sample of PBMCs or T cells enriched from blood (not recorded which). All receptors come from a woman in her fifties or sixties who had been exposed to COVID-19.

The chain employs TRBV28 and TRBJ2-7; the D gene is possibly TRBD2 (6 bases). This CDR3 has 14 amino acids. The V gene lost 7 bases and the J gene lost 0 bases, with 13 bases spanning the gap. Looked up from germline, CDR1 is MDHEN and CDR2 is SYDVKM. The CDR3 DNA is TGTGCCAGCACCAGAGCGGGCAGCTCCTACGAGCAGTACTTC. It codes for CASTRAGSSYEQYF. The full variable domain, completed using reference TRBV28 and TRBJ2-7, is DVKVTQSSRYLVKRTGEKVFLECVQDMDHENMFWYRQDPGLGLRLIYFSYDVKMKEKGDIPEGYSVSREKKERFSLILESASTNQTSMYLCASTRAGSSYEQYFGPGTRLTVT.

The rearrangement links TRBV7-2 to TRBJ1-5, with TRBD1 as a possible D gene (5 bases). V dropped 5 bases and J dropped 0 bases, with 11 bases sitting between them. The CDR3 covers 15 residues. Germline values: CDR1 SGHTA, CDR2 FQGNSA. The CDR3 loop reads CASSAGPYSNQPQHF. The CDR3 DNA sequence: TGTGCCAGCAGCGCGGGACCTTATAGCAATCAGCCCCAGCATTTT.

In the case of this clone: The junction and the germline gene differ at one end; a read error may be behind it. V and J are TRBV15 and TRBJ1-5; 7 positions agree with TRBD1. The CDR3 spans 16 residues. Germline assignment: CDR1 LNHNV and CDR2 YYDKDF (reference sequence). The CDR3 nucleotides are TGTGCCACCAGCGGAGAGGACAGGCATAGCAATCAGCCCCAGCATTTT. Amino acids: CATSGEDRHSNQPQHF.

The chain employs TRBV7-2 and TRBJ1-6; 7 nucleotides match TRBD1. The germline V gene has CDR1 SGHTA and CDR2 FQGNSA. CDR3 size: 11 residues. With V trimmed by 4 bases and J by 15 bases, 3 bases remained unmatched. The DNA for the CDR3 is TGTGCCAGCAGCTGGGGACAGCTCCTCCACTTT. Its protein is CASSWGQLLHF.

The chain joins TRBV7-2 to TRBJ1-5; 7 bases are shared with TRBD1. Germline CDR1 is SGHTA and CDR2 is FQGNSA. CDR3 length equals 14 residues. V lost 6 bases, J lost 2 bases, and 4 bases stayed unmatched. CDR3 region: CASSIDRGNQPQHF. CDR3 nucleotides: TGTGCCAGCAGTATTGACAGGGGCAATCAGCCCCAGCATTTT.

The V and J genes are TRBV2 and TRBJ1-2; 11 bases agree with TRBD1. Per the germline V gene, CDR1 is SNHLY and CDR2 is FYNNEI. The CDR3 sequence is 15 residues long. J lost 4 bases, V lost 4 bases, and 5 bases had no gene match. CDR3 bases: TGTGCCAGCAGTGCAGGACAGGGGGCGACCTATGGCTACACCTTC. Encoded protein: CASSAGQGATYGYTF.

The chain joins TRBV7-9 to TRBJ2-3; TRBD2 aligns across 10 bases. The ends lost 3 bases at V and 0 bases at J; junction bases unmatched: 3. This CDR3 contains 16 residues. CDR1 SEHNR and CDR2 FQNEAQ come from the germline V gene (reference sequence). The CDR3 DNA reads TGTGCCAGCAGCTTTAGGACTAGCGGAAGCACAGATACGCAGTATTTT. This encodes CASSFRTSGSTDTQYF.

V is TRBV28 and J is TRBJ2-3; D ambiguous. This CDR3 is built from 12 residues. The ends were cut back, 2 bases at V and 8 bases at J, with 8 bases in the middle. From germline, CDR1 is MDHEN and CDR2 SYDVKM. The CDR3 sequence: CASSLDMATQYF. CDR3 DNA: TGTGCCAGCAGTTTAGACATGGCTACGCAGTATTTT.

The rearrangement uses TRBV6-5 and TRBJ1-5; D may be TRBD1 (5 bases). Trimming cost V 10 bases and J 3 bases, with 13 bases left between them. The length of the CDR3 is 13 residues. CDR1 and CDR2 from the germline V gene are MNHEY and SVGAGI. The CDR3 sequence is CATQAGYNQPQHF. CDR3 DNA: TGTGCCACTCAGGCAGGGTACAATCAGCCCCAGCATTTT.

The chain uses TRBV12-3 or TRBV12-4 and TRBJ1-2; the D gene is possibly TRBD1 (6 bases). V gave up 11 bases and J gave up 3 bases, with 10 bases separating them. The CDR3 runs 11 residues. CDR3 coding DNA: TGTGCCTGCAACAGGGACTATGGCTACACCTTC. This codes for CACNRDYGYTF.